This entry features one T cell receptor (beta chain) sequence. Its target is not known. The record originates from a study of cytomegalovirus exposure and HLA in healthy donors. Study-level points and caveats: The classifier reportedly diagnosed cytomegalovirus status with high specificity and sensitivity.

Germline V lookup: CDR1 LGHNA, CDR2 YSLEER. CDR3 length equals 14 residues. V trimming: 0 bases; J trimming: 8 bases; junction bases outside the gene matches: 3. Data came from immunoSEQ multiplex PCR; TCRdb stores just in-frame clones and leaves some out. Of 120,000 to 150,000 clones listed, 70% to 90% are singletons. The specimen was PBMCs. This chain uses TRBV4-3 with TRBJ2-4; 8 bases are a match to TRBD2. The receptor comes from a woman between 18 and 29 years old in good health and CMV-seropositive. The CDR3 sequence: CASSQEWRGDIQYF. CDR3 DNA sequence: TGCGCCAGCAGCCAAGAGTGGCGGGGGGACATTCAGTACTTC.